The entry that follows covers one T cell receptor beta chain sequence. Sequencing used immunoSEQ multiplex PCR; TCRdb keeps in-frame clones, though not all of them. This sample has over 120,000 clones; around 80% occur once, and the top ten carry more than 3.5%. The CDR3 contains 15 residues. The V and J ends lost 0 bases and 3 bases, in that order; junction bases with no gene match: 5. Germline CDR1 reads MNHEY; CDR2 reads SMNVEV (reference sequence). This entry comes from a study of blood T cell repertoires in COVID-19. In the study overall: T cells, B-cell-depleted T cells, or PBMCs provided the cDNA or gDNA that served as material.

This sequence joins TRBV27 and TRBJ2-7; 7 positions match TRBD2. Source material: peripheral blood. This clonotype was sampled from a woman aged 80 or older with active or convalescent COVID-19. CDR3 bases: TGTGCCAGCAGTTTATCAGCGGGGCAGGGCTACGAGCAGTACTTC. Translation gives CASSLSAGQGYEQYF.